This T cell receptor (beta chain) was retrieved from a study of blood T cell repertoires in COVID-19. For the study at large: Samples representing acute and convalescent COVID-19 were sourced from the United States, Italy and Spain.

The CDR3 is 14 residues long. Germline CDR1 is SNHLY and CDR2 is FYNNEI. Losses at the gene ends were 7 bases for V and 0 bases for J; bases not matched to a gene: 6. Source study methods: Estimation of nucleated cell counts was performed using reference gene primer amplification. Measured with immunoSEQ multiplex PCR; TCRdb has only the in-frame clones, and not every one. That table is the source of V, J and clone size, and D and trimming were worked out from the DNA. The sample lists roughly 43,000 clones, about 88% occurring once. The receptor was derived from a man between 65 and 79 years old with active COVID-19. The chain is built from TRBV2 and TRBJ2-7; TRBD2 agrees at 7 bases. Sequenced: peripheral blood. CDR3 protein: CASKELANSYEQYF. The CDR3 nucleotides read TGTGCCAGCAAAGAACTAGCGAACTCCTACGAGCAGTACTTC.